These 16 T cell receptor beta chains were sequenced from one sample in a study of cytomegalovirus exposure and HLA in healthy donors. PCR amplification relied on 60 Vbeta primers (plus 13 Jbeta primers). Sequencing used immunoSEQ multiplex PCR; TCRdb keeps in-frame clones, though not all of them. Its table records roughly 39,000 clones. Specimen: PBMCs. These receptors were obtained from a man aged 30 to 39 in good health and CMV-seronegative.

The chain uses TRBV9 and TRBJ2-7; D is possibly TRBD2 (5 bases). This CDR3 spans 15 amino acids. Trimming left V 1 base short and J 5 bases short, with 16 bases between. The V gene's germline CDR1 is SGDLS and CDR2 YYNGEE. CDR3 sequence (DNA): TGTGCCAGCAGCGTAAATGAGGGATATGGTGACGAGCAGTACTTC. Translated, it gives CASSVNEGYGDEQYF.

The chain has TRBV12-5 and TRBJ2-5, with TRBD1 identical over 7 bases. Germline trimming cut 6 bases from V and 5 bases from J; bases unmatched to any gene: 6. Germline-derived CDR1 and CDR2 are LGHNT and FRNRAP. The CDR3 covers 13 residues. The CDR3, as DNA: TGTGCTAGTGGCCAAGGGGGCCGCGAGACCCAGTACTTC. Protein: CASGQGGRETQYF.

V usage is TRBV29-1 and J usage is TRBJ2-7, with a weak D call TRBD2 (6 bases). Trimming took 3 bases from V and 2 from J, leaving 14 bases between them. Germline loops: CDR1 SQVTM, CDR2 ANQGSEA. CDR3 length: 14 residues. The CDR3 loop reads CSVEDSGEAYEQYF. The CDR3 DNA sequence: TGCAGCGTTGAGGATTCGGGAGAAGCCTACGAGCAGTACTTC.

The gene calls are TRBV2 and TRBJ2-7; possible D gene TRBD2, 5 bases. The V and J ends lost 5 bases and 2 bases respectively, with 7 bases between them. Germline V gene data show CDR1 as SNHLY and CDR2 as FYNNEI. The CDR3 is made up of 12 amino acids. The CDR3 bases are TGTGCCAGCAGTTTAGCGACCTACGAGCAGTACTTC. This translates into CASSLATYEQYF. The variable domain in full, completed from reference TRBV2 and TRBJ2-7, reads EPEVTQTPSHQVTQMGQEVILRCVPISNHLYFYWYRQILGQKVEFLVSFYNNEISEKSEIFDDQFSVERPDGSNFTLKIRSTKLEDSAMYFCASSLATYEQYFGPGTRLTVT.

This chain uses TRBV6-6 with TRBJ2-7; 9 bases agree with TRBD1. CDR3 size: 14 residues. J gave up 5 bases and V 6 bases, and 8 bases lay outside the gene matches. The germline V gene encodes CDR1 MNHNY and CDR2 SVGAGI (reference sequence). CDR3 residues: CASSSGQGFDEQYF. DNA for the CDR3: TGTGCCAGCAGCTCGGGACAGGGATTCGACGAGCAGTACTTC.

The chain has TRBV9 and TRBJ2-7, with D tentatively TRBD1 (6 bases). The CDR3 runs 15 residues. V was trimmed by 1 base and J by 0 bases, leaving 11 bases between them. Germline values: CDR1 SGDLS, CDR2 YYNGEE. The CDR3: CASSVQTDSSYEQYF. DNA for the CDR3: TGTGCCAGCAGCGTACAGACGGACAGCTCCTACGAGCAGTACTTC. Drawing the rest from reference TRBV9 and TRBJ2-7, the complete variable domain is DSGVTQTPKHLITATGQRVTLRCSPRSGDLSVYWYQQSLDQGLQFLIQYYNGEERAKGNILERFSAQQFPDLHSELNLSSLELGDSALYFCASSVQTDSSYEQYFGPGTRLTVT.

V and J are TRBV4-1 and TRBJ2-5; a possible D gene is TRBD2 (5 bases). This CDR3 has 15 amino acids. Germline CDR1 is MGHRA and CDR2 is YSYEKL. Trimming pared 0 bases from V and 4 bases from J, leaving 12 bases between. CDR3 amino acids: CASSQDSRVGETQYF. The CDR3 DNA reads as TGCGCCAGCAGCCAAGATTCGCGGGTCGGAGAGACCCAGTACTTC.

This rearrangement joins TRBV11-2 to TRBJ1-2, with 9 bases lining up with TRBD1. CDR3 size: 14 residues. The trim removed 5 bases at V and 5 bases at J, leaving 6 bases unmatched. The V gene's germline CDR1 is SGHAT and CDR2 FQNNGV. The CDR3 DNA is TGTGCCAGCAGCGCGGGACAGGGAGGTTATGGCTACACCTTC. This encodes CASSAGQGGYGYTF.

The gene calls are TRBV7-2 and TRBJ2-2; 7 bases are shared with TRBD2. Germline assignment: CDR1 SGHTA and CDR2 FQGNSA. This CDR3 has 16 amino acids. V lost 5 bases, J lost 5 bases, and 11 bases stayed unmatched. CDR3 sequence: CASSLKLALGTGELFF. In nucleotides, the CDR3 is TGTGCCAGCAGCCTTAAACTAGCGTTGGGAACCGGGGAGCTGTTTTTT.

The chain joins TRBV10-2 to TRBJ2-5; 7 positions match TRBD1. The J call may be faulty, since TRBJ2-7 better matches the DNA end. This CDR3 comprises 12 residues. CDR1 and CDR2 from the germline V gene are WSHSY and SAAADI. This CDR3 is CASSGTAYEQYF. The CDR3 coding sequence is TGCGCCAGCTCCGGGACAGCCTACGAGCAGTACTTC.

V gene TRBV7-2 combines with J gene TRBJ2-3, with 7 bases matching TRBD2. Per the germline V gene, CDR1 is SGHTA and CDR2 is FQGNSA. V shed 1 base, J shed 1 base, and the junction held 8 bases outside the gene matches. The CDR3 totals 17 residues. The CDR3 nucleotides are TGTGCCAGCAGCTTAGGACGGGGACGGGGGGGCACAGATACGCAGTATTTT. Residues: CASSLGRGRGGTDTQYF.

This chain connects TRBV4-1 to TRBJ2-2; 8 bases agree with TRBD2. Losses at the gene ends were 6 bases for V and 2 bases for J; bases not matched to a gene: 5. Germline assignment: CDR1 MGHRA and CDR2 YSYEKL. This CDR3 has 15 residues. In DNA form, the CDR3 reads TGCGCCAGCAGTGTCAGCGGGAGCAACACCGGGGAGCTGTTTTTT. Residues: CASSVSGSNTGELFF.

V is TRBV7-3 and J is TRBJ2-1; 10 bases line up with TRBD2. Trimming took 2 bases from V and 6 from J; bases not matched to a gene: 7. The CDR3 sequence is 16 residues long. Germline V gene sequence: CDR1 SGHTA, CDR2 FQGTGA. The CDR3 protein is CASSLQREGPRNEQFF. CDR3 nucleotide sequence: TGTGCCAGCAGCTTACAGCGGGAGGGCCCCCGCAATGAGCAGTTCTTC.

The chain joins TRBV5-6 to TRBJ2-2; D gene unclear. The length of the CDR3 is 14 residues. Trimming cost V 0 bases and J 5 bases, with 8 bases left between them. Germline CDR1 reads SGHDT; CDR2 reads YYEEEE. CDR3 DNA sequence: TGTGCCAGCAGCTTGGGAGCTTCAACCGGGGAGCTGTTTTTT. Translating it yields CASSLGASTGELFF.

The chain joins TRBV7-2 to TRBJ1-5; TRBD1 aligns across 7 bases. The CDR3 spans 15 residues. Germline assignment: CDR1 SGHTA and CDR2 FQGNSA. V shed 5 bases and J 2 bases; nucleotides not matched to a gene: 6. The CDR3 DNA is TGTGCCAGCAGCCGGACAGGTGTGGGCAATCAGCCCCAGCATTTT. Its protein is CASSRTGVGNQPQHF.

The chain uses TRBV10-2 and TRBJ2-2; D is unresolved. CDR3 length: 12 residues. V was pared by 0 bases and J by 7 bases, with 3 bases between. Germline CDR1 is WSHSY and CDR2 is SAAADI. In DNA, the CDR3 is TGCGCCAGCAGTGAGTCTTACGGGGAGCTGTTTTTT. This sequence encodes CASSESYGELFF.